This TCR beta chain was profiled in a study of CD8 T cells in Susac syndrome. Study summary: Patients with Susac syndrome were, at the time of blood collection, therapy-naive, maintained on corticosteroids, or maintained on intravenous immunoglobulin alone. Whole-study findings and limits: Among people with Susac, CD8+ clonal expansion was greatest in TEMRA cells and active patients.

Remarks on this clonotype: Its antigen is not known.

After extraction with the RNeasy kit, about 0.45 to 1 ug of the RNA was reverse transcribed using random hexamers. MiXCR was run by TCRdb on the immunoSEQ multiplex PCR reads, yielding one entry per CDR3 protein. The table shows around 170,000 distinct CDR3 sequences, with 95% occurring only once. This CDR3 has 15 residues. V shed 3 bases and J 2 bases; nucleotides not matched to a gene: 2. CDR1 and CDR2 from the germline V gene are MGHRA and YSYEKL. J is TRBJ2-1 and V is TRBV4-1; 9 nucleotides line up with TRBD1. The sample consisted of CD8+ T cells from PBMCs. The TCR originated in a human donor with Susac syndrome. The CDR3 reads CASSQGQGTYNEQFF. In DNA form, the CDR3 reads TGCGCCAGCAGCCAGGGACAGGGCACCTACAATGAGCAGTTCTTC.